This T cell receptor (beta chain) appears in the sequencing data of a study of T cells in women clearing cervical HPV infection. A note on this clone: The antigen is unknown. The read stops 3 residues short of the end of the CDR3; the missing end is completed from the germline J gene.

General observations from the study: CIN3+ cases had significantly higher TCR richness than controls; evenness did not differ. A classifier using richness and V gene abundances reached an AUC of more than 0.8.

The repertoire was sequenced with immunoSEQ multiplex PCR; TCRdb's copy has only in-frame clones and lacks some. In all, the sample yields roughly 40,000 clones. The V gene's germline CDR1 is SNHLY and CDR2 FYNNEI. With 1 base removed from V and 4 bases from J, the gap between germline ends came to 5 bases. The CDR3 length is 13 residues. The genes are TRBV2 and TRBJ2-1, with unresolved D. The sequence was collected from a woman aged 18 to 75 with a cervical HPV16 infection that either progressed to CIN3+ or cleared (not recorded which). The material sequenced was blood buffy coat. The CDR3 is CASSEGQYNEQFF. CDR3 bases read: TGTGCCAGCAGTGAAGGGCAGTACAATGAG.